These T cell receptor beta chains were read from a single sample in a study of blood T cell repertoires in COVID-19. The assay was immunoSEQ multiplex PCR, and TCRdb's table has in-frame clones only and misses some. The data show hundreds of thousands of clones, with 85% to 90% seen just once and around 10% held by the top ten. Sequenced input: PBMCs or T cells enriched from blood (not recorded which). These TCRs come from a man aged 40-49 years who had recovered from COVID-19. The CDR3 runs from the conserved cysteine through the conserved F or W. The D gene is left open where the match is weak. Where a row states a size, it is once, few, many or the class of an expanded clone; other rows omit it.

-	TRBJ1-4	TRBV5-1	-	CASSLVLGLGEKLFF	TGCGCCAGCAGCTTGGTCCTAGGACTAGGGGAAAAACTGTTTTTT
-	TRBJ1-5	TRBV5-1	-	CASSPEGGSQPQHF	TGCGCCAGCAGCCCCGAGGGGGGGAGTCAGCCCCAGCATTTT
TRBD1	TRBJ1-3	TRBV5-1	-	CASSLNDRGRNTIYF	TGCGCCAGCAGCTTGAATGACAGGGGTCGAAACACCATATATTTT
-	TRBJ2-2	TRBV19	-	CASSPRGGTGELFF	TGTGCCAGTTCCCCCCGGGGTGGTACCGGGGAGCTGTTTTTT
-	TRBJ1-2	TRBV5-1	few	CASSLEPGINYGYTF	TGCGCCAGCAGCTTGGAGCCAGGAATTAACTATGGCTACACCTTC
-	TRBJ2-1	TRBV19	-	CASSIVSEFGEQFF	TGTGCCAGTAGTATAGTTTCGGAGTTTGGTGAGCAGTTCTTC
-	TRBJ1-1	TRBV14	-	CASSQESGTLNTEAFF	TGTGCCAGCAGCCAAGAGAGCGGGACCCTGAACACTGAAGCTTTCTTT
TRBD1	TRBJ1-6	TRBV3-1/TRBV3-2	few	CASSSRTGGVSPLHF	TGTGCCAGCAGTTCGAGGACAGGGGGCGTTTCACCCCTCCACTTT
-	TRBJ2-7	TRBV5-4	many	CASSLGLDLRMQYF	TGTGCCAGCAGCTTGGGACTAGATCTACGAATGCAGTACTTC
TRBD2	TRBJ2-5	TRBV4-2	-	CASSPGGSGRSQETQYF	TGTGCCAGCAGCCCTGGCGGCAGCGGGAGGTCACAAGAGACCCAGTACTTC
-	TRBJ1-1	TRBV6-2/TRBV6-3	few	CASSREGSTEAFF	TGTGCCAGCAGTAGGGAGGGGAGCACTGAAGCTTTCTTT
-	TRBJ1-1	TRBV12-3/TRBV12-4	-	CASSLRGDTEAFF	TGTGCCAGCAGTTTGCGGGGGGACACTGAAGCTTTCTTT
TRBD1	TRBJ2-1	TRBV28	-	CASSPYGTGSHNEQFF	TGTGCCAGCAGTCCATACGGGACAGGGAGCCACAATGAGCAGTTCTTC
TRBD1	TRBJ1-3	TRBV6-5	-	CASSYSQGAMGNTIYF	TGTGCCAGCAGTTACTCCCAGGGGGCCATGGGAAACACCATATATTTT
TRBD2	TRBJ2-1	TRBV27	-	CASSVAGASYNEQFF	TGTGCCAGCAGTGTAGCGGGGGCTTCTTACAATGAGCAGTTCTTC
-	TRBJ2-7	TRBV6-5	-	CAATGTTAYEQYF	TGTGCCGCTACAGGGACTACAGCCTACGAGCAGTACTTC
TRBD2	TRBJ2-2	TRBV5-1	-	CASSFVASGNTGELFF	TGCGCCAGCAGCTTTGTCGCTAGCGGGAACACCGGGGAGCTGTTTTTT
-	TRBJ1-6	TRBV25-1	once	CASSGGKYNSPLHF	TGTGCCAGCAGTGGCGGAAAATATAATTCACCCCTCCACTTT
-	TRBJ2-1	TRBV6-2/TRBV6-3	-	CASSFPGVSNEQFF	TGTGCCAGCAGTTTCCCGGGAGTCAGCAATGAGCAGTTCTTC
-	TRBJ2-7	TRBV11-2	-	CASSLDTGTSPYEQYF	TGTGCCAGCAGCTTAGACACCGGGACATCGCCCTACGAGCAGTACTTC
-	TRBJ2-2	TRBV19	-	CASSIIVLIGELFF	TGTGCCAGTAGTATAATAGTACTTATCGGGGAGCTGTTTTTT
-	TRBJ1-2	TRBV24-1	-	CATSDDLSREGYTF	TGTGCCACCAGTGACGACTTAAGCAGGGAAGGCTACACCTTC
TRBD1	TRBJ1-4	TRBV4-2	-	CASSQGQVGEKLFF	TGTGCCAGCAGCCAGGGACAGGTGGGTGAAAAACTGTTTTTT